The 19 T cell receptor beta chains given below trace back to one sample, sequenced in a study of blood T cell repertoires in COVID-19. The table came from immunoSEQ multiplex PCR; TCRdb's copy has only in-frame clones and leaves some out. The sample carries a few hundred thousand clones, about 88% recorded once. Sample: PBMCs or T cells enriched from blood (not recorded which). Receptors were obtained from a woman between 55 and 75 years old who had recovered from COVID-19.

The genes are TRBV7-2 and TRBJ1-6; D unclear. The CDR3 loop spans 12 amino acids. Trimming took off 3 bases at V and 13 bases at J, with 10 bases between the two ends. The germline V gene encodes CDR1 SGHTA and CDR2 FQGNSA. CDR3 protein: CASSFSSPPLHF. CDR3 DNA sequence: TGTGCCAGCAGCTTTTCCTCTCCGCCCCTCCACTTT.

The V call is TRBV5-8, the J call TRBJ1-6; 7 nucleotides line up with TRBD1. Trimming took 4 bases from V and 8 from J; bases not matched to a gene: 6. Germline V gives CDR1 SGHTS, CDR2 YDEGEE. This CDR3 spans 14 amino acids. Written as DNA, the CDR3 is TGTGCCAGCAGCCGCGGACAGGAGGATTCACCCCTCCACTTT. This encodes CASSRGQEDSPLHF.

This clone was seen just once. The rearrangement joins TRBV12-3 or TRBV12-4 to TRBJ2-1; 8 positions agree with TRBD2. The CDR3 runs to 13 residues. V was pared by 8 bases and J by 0 bases, with 0 bases of the junction left unmatched. CDR3 in amino acids: CASAGGSYNEQFF. CDR3 nucleotide sequence: TGTGCCAGCGCGGGAGGCTCCTACAATGAGCAGTTCTTC.

About this clone: Additional DNA sequences in this sample encode the identical CDR3. The gene calls are TRBV6-5 and TRBJ1-1; maybe TRBD1 (6 bases). Deletions cut 3 bases from V and 4 bases from J, with 15 bases between. Germline V lookup: CDR1 MNHEY, CDR2 SVGAGI. This CDR3 comprises 15 residues. In DNA form, the CDR3 reads TGTGCCAGCAGTTATACGGGCACAGGGTCCACTGAAGCTTTCTTT. Amino acid sequence: CASSYTGTGSTEAFF.

This clone came up once. This sequence joins TRBV11-2 and TRBJ1-1; D is unresolved. Per the germline V gene, CDR1 is SGHAT and CDR2 is FQNNGV. Trimming removed 1 base at V and 9 bases at J, with 6 bases between. The CDR3 sequence is 11 residues long. The CDR3 is CASSLGQKAFF. CDR3 DNA: TGTGCCAGCAGCTTAGGGCAGAAAGCTTTCTTT.

J is TRBJ1-3 and V is TRBV3-1 (or the pseudogene TRBV3-2), with D possibly being TRBD1 (6 bases). Trimming took off 4 bases at V and 4 bases at J, with 14 bases between the two ends. CDR3 length equals 15 residues. The germline V gene has CDR1 LGHDT and CDR2 YNNKEL (reference sequence). CDR3 sequence: CASSRRGGAGNTIYF. The CDR3 DNA follows: TGTGCCAGCAGCCGACGCGGGGGCGCGGGAAACACCATATATTTT.

The chain uses TRBV19 and TRBJ1-6; 7 nucleotides match TRBD1. V trimming: 8 bases; J trimming: 10 bases; junction bases outside the gene matches: 5. Germline V lookup: CDR1 LNHDA, CDR2 SQIVND (reference sequence). The CDR3 spans 12 residues. For the CDR3, the DNA is TGTGCCAGTTCGACAGGGATATCACCCCTCCACTTT. It encodes CASSTGISPLHF. The full variable domain, completed using reference TRBV19 and TRBJ1-6, is DGGITQSPKYLFRKEGQNVTLSCEQNLNHDAMYWYRQDPGQGLRLIYYSQIVNDFQKGDIAEGYSVSREKKESFPLTVTSAQKNPTAFYLCASSTGISPLHFGNGTRLTVT.

In its sample, this clone was seen once. The CDR3, as DNA: TGTGCCAGCCTTACCCGAGGGAGAACCGGGGAGCTGTTTTTT. Residues: CASLTRGRTGELFF. J is TRBJ2-2 and V is TRBV6-5; tentative D call: TRBD2 (5 bases). Per germline, CDR1 MNHEY and CDR2 SVGAGI. CDR3 size: 14 residues. The V and J ends lost 8 bases and 5 bases respectively, with 15 bases between them.

The V gene is TRBV6-1, the J gene TRBJ1-1; TRBD1 aligns across 8 bases. The germline gives CDR1 MNHNS, CDR2 SASEGT. V dropped 2 bases and J dropped 13; count of bases not matched to a gene: 15. This CDR3 is built from 15 residues. CDR3 amino acids: CASSEMTGAPGEVFF. The CDR3 region has the DNA TGTGCCAGCAGTGAAATGACAGGGGCTCCCGGAGAGGTTTTCTTT.

This clone was found once. This chain uses TRBV3-1 (or the pseudogene TRBV3-2) with TRBJ1-4; D may be TRBD1 (6 bases). V was shortened by 4 bases and J by 7 bases, with 19 bases between the two germline ends. The CDR3 is 16 amino acids. Germline CDR1 is LGHDT and CDR2 is YNNKEL (reference sequence). The CDR3 DNA is TGTGCCAGCAGCCGCCCCCTTATGGGGGCGGGTGAAAAACTGTTTTTT. Its protein is CASSRPLMGAGEKLFF.

This clone showed up just once. The chain employs TRBV19 and TRBJ1-1; no clear D. Trimming removed 3 bases at V and 6 bases at J, with 20 bases between. The CDR3 totals 16 residues. Germline V gene lookup returns CDR1 LNHDA and CDR2 SQIVND (reference sequence). This CDR3 is CASSISPPAGFPEAFF. The CDR3 DNA is TGTGCCAGTAGTATCTCCCCTCCGGCCGGGTTCCCTGAAGCTTTCTTT.

The chain combines TRBV6-5 with TRBJ2-7; 8 positions match TRBD1. CDR1 and CDR2 (germline): MNHEY, SVGAGI. V was clipped by 6 bases and J by 8 bases; unmatched bases: 12. The CDR3 is made up of 14 amino acids. CDR3 residues: CASRQGQGGLKQYV. As DNA, the CDR3 is TGTGCCAGCAGACAAGGACAGGGTGGTCTCAAGCAGTACGTC.

The chain's CDR3 is CASSQDRGRERNQPQHF. The CDR3, as DNA: TGCGCCAGCAGCCAAGATCGGGGGCGGGAGCGCAATCAGCCCCAGCATTTT. This chain links TRBV4-1 with TRBJ1-5; a possible D gene is TRBD1 (6 bases). CDR1 is MGHRA, CDR2 YSYEKL, per germline. The CDR3 is 17 residues long. The ends were cut back, 0 bases at V and 2 bases at J, with 14 bases in the middle.

This sequence joins TRBV18 and TRBJ2-7; tentative D call: TRBD2 (6 bases). The V gene lost 2 bases and the J gene lost 5 bases, with 13 bases spanning the gap. Germline V gives CDR1 KGHSH, CDR2 LQKENI. There are 14 residues in the CDR3. The CDR3 here is CASSPDSGEDEQYV. The CDR3 DNA follows: TGTGCCAGCTCACCAGACTCGGGGGAGGACGAGCAGTACGTC.

This clone was picked up many times. The genes are TRBV6-5 and TRBJ1-2; 9 bases line up with TRBD1. CDR1 MNHEY and CDR2 SVGAGI come from the germline V gene. The CDR3 totals 14 residues. V was clipped by 6 bases and J by 4 bases; unmatched bases: 6. The CDR3, as DNA: TGTGCCAGCAGGAAGACAGGGGGGGGCTATGGCTACACCTTC. This gives the protein CASRKTGGGYGYTF.

The rearrangement joins TRBV6-4 to TRBJ2-5; D is possibly TRBD2 (6 bases). V was clipped by 2 bases and J by 1 base, with 8 bases between them. The CDR3 loop spans 14 amino acids. Germline V gives CDR1 MRHNA, CDR2 SNTAGT. The CDR3 coding sequence is TGTGCCAGCAGTGACCGGGACTTCCAAGAGACCCAGTACTTC. This codes for CASSDRDFQETQYF.

The CDR3 DNA reads TGTGCCAGCAGCTTATCCGGGAGCTACAATGAGCAGTTCTTC. Its translation: CASSLSGSYNEQFF. The V and J genes are TRBV7-6 and TRBJ2-1, with D possibly being TRBD2 (6 bases). Per the germline V gene, CDR1 is SGHVS and CDR2 is FNYEAQ. V lost 2 bases, J lost 3 bases, and 8 bases lay in between. CDR3 length: 14 amino acids.

The CDR3 is CASSLAGTGGTGNYGYTF. The CDR3 DNA follows: TGTGCCAGCAGCTTAGCGGGGACAGGGGGTACCGGTAACTATGGCTACACCTTC. This chain connects TRBV7-9 to TRBJ1-2; 11 positions agree with TRBD1. The V gene's germline CDR1 is SEHNR and CDR2 FQNEAQ (reference sequence). The CDR3 totals 18 residues. Germline trimming cut 0 bases from V and 1 base from J; bases unmatched to any gene: 7.

This chain joins TRBV5-4 and TRBJ2-3, with 8 bases that match TRBD2. Trimming removed 2 bases from V and 4 bases from J; junction bases left unmatched: 3. CDR1 and CDR2 from the germline V gene are SGHNT and YYREEE (reference sequence). The CDR3 runs 14 residues. The CDR3: CASSFRGGSDTQYF. The CDR3 region has the DNA TGTGCCAGCAGCTTTCGGGGGGGCTCAGATACGCAGTATTTT.